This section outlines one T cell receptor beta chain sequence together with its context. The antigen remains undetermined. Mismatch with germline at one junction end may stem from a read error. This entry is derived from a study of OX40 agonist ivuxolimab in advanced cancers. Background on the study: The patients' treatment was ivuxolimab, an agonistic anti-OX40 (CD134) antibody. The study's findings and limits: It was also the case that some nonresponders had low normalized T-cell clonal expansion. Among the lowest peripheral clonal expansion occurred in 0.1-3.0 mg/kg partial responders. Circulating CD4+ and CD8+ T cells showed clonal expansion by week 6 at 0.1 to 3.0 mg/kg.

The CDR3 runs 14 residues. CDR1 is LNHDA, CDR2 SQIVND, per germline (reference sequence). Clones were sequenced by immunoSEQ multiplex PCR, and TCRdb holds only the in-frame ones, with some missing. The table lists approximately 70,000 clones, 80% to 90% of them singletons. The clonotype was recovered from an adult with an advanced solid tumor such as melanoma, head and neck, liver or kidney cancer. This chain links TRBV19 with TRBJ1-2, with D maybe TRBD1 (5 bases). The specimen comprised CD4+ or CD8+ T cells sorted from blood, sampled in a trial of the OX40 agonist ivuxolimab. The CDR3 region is CASSPGGAGRVGPF. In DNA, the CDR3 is TGTGCCAGTAGCCCCGGGGGTGCGGGGCGTGTGGGCCCCTTC. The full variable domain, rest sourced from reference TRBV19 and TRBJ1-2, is DGGITQSPKYLFRKEGQNVTLSCEQNLNHDAMYWYRQDPGQGLRLIYYSQIVNDFQKGDIAEGYSVSREKKESFPLTVTSAQKNPTAFYLCASSPGGAGRVGPFGSGTRLTVV.